This is a list of T cell receptor beta chains from one sample in a study of tumor-infiltrating lymphocytes in oesophageal squamous cell carcinoma. TCRdb analysed the PCR reads with MiXCR anew, one entry per CDR3 protein. The sample yields 8,500 to 11,000 distinct CDR3 sequences, less than 75% seen once. The specimen sequenced was esophageal tumor tissue. Receptors were obtained from a female donor with esophageal squamous cell carcinoma. CDR3s include the opening cysteine and the closing phenylalanine or tryptophan. Expanded clones are given a class, and other clones once, few, many or no size at all.

18 | TRBJ2-3 | TRBV7-3 | NA | CASSLSWTSGRKTDTQYF
13 | TRBJ2-5 | TRBV6-6 | NA | CASSYSVQETQYF
15 | TRBJ2-1 | TRBV24-1 | NA | CATSDPRGARNEQFF
18 | TRBJ2-3 | TRBV19 | NA | CASSIDHGLASSTDTQYF
11 | TRBJ2-7 | TRBV6-1 | few | CASGFSYEQYF
15 | TRBJ2-1 | TRBV12-3/TRBV12-4 | NA | CASSRNSGRYNEQFF
13 | TRBJ2-6 | TRBV28 | NA | CASVLSGANVLTF
15 | TRBJ2-3 | TRBV10-3 | NA | CAISGVSSYTGELYF
12 | TRBJ1-1 | TRBV20-1 | few | CSAPMGNTEAFF
15 | TRBJ1-6 | TRBV7-9 | medium-sized | CASSLQGTSNSPLHF
16 | TRBJ2-7 | TRBV6-8 | NA | CASSQRTTGNYNEQYF
14 | TRBJ2-7 | TRBV6-1 | NA | CASSPGPDRAKQYF
13 | TRBJ1-2 | TRBV12-3/TRBV12-4 | hyperexpanded | CASSDRGRGGYTF
15 | NA | TRBV7-2 | few | CASSLGWEGLYEQYF
15 | TRBJ2-5 | TRBV7-8 | NA | CASSLSEVRKETQYF
13 | NA | TRBV7-3 | NA | CASSPRTDYEQYF
14 | TRBJ2-3 | TRBV7-3 | NA | CASSSVGGTDTQYF
16 | NA | TRBV7-3 | NA | CASSPLGLAGVGEQYF
15 | TRBJ2-3 | TRBV7-9 | NA | CASSLFRGFTDTQYF
14 | TRBJ2-1 | TRBV5-3 | few | CASSTSGSLHEQFF
15 | TRBJ2-2 | TRBV7-9 | few | CASSLFMGAPGELFF
13 | NA | TRBV7-6 | few | CASSLAGGETQYF
16 | NA | TRBV4-2 | NA | CASSQVTGAGGDEQYF
12 | TRBJ2-5 | TRBV7-3 | few | CASSSIGETQYF
18 | NA | TRBV12-3/TRBV12-4 | NA | CASSSSTGDYSSYNEQFF
14 | TRBJ2-3 | TRBV7-3 | NA | CASSLGGAADTQYF
15 | TRBJ2-5 | TRBV6-1 | few | CASRTGQGLGETQYF
16 | NA | TRBV7-2 | NA | CASSLERLAGYNEQFF
12 | TRBJ1-2 | TRBV6-8 | NA | CASSRQDYGYTF
13 | TRBJ2-1 | TRBV7-3 | few | CASSLTGYNEQFF
13 | NA | TRBV7-6 | NA | CASSQGDRNEQYF
14 | NA | TRBV7-6 | few | CASSPQMGGHEQYF
15 | TRBJ2-1 | TRBV11-1 | once | CASRSGQDSYNEQFF
15 | NA | TRBV6-6 | NA | CASSYMGAGYYEQYF
17 | TRBJ2-5 | TRBV7-3 | NA | CASSAQTSGRAQETQYF
14 | TRBJ2-6 | TRBV7-2 | few | CASSLIAGANVLTF
12 | NA | TRBV7-9 | NA | CASSFERNEQFF
13 | TRBJ1-1 | TRBV7-2 | NA | CASSLPWNTEAFF
15 | TRBJ2-3 | TRBV11-3 | few | CASSQDRSITDTQYF
12 | TRBJ2-5 | TRBV7-2 | NA | CASSPSRETQYF
15 | TRBJ2-5 | TRBV7-6 | few | CASSRGQGAMETQYF
15 | TRBJ2-7 | TRBV5-3 | NA | CASSLVAGGNNEQYF
11 | NA | TRBV10-3 | NA | CAIRDSYEQYF
15 | NA | TRBV7-6 | NA | CAGSLASTGYETQYF
17 | NA | TRBV5-3 | NA | CASSPGGGSAYNNEQFF